The 14 T cell receptor beta chains below were found in one sample sequenced in a study of blood T cell repertoires in COVID-19. Using immunoSEQ multiplex PCR, the repertoire was profiled, and TCRdb retains in-frame clones only, with some absent. This table has under 150,000 clones, around four fifths appearing once. The source material was peripheral blood. The receptors originated from a woman aged 40 to 50 with acute or convalescent COVID-19.

CDR3 in amino acids: CASSIEAGKGGYTF. CDR3 DNA sequence: TGTGCCAGTAGTATAGAGGCAGGGAAGGGTGGCTACACCTTC. The chain combines TRBV19 with TRBJ1-2; perhaps TRBD1 as D (5 bases). Per germline, CDR1 LNHDA and CDR2 SQIVND (reference sequence). V was shortened by 0 bases and J by 7 bases, with 12 bases between the two germline ends. The CDR3 sequence is 14 residues long.

This rearrangement joins TRBV9 to TRBJ2-3; D is possibly TRBD1 (5 bases). Germline V gene lookup returns CDR1 SGDLS and CDR2 YYNGEE. The CDR3 is 16 residues long. V lost 0 bases to trimming and J lost 2 bases, with 13 bases between them. The CDR3 here is CASSVDGPGSTDTQYF. The CDR3 DNA follows: TGTGCCAGCAGCGTAGATGGTCCAGGGTCCACAGATACGCAGTATTTT.

V is TRBV9 and J is TRBJ2-7; 8 bases line up with TRBD2. With V trimmed by 0 bases and J by 5 bases, 4 bases remained unmatched. There are 14 residues in the CDR3. The germline V gene encodes CDR1 SGDLS and CDR2 YYNGEE. The chain's CDR3 is CASSVAAGRDEQYF. The CDR3 nucleotides are TGTGCCAGCAGCGTAGCGGCCGGGAGGGACGAGCAGTACTTC.

This clone has more than one count but fewer than ten. This chain uses TRBV18 with TRBJ2-3, with TRBD1 identical over 7 bases. Germline V gene data show CDR1 as KGHSH and CDR2 as LQKENI. The length of the CDR3 is 15 residues. V shed 6 bases, J shed 2 bases, and the junction held 8 bases outside the gene matches. DNA for the CDR3: TGTGCCAGCTCGAGACAGGGTCGAAACACAGATACGCAGTATTTT. This encodes CASSRQGRNTDTQYF. Variable domain in full (rest from reference TRBV18 and TRBJ2-3): NAGVMQNPRHLVRRRGQEARLRCSPMKGHSHVYWYRQLPEEGLKFMVYLQKENIIDESGMPKERFSAEFPKEGPSILRIQQVVRGDSAAYFCASSRQGRNTDTQYFGPGTRLTVL.

The gene calls are TRBV7-9 and TRBJ1-1, with D unclear. V gave up 5 bases and J gave up 4 bases, with 11 bases separating them. CDR1 is SEHNR and CDR2 is FQNEAQ in the germline V gene (reference sequence). The CDR3 extends over 13 amino acids. The CDR3: CASSKRDITEAFF. CDR3 in DNA: TGTGCCAGCAGCAAACGCGACATCACTGAAGCTTTCTTT.

V gene TRBV5-1 combines with J gene TRBJ1-3; the D gene is possibly TRBD1 (5 bases). The CDR3 has 13 amino acids. Germline assignment: CDR1 SGHRS and CDR2 YFSETQ. Trimming stripped 9 bases from V and 2 bases from J, with 12 bases between. The CDR3 loop is CANEGVAGNTIYF. The CDR3 coding sequence is TGCGCCAATGAAGGGGTGGCTGGAAACACCATATATTTT.

The rearrangement joins TRBV7-9 to TRBJ2-1, with a tentative D call TRBD2 (6 bases). The CDR3 runs to 12 residues. The V and J ends lost 2 bases and 12 bases respectively, with 11 bases between them. Germline CDR1 and CDR2: SEHNR and FQNEAQ (reference sequence). The CDR3: CASSLLAGWQFF. In DNA form, the CDR3 reads TGTGCCAGCAGCTTACTGGCGGGGTGGCAGTTCTTC.

J is TRBJ2-1 and V is TRBV4-3; 15 nucleotides agree with TRBD2. CDR3 length: 16 residues. Germline trimming cut 4 bases from V and 10 bases from J; bases unmatched to any gene: 8. Per germline, CDR1 LGHNA and CDR2 YSLEER. The DNA for the CDR3 is TGCGCCAGCAGCCGAGAACCGGGACTAGCGGGGGGCGAGCAGTTCTTC. Protein: CASSREPGLAGGEQFF.

This sequence joins TRBV24-1 and TRBJ2-1, with a weak D call TRBD2 (6 bases). Germline assignment: CDR1 KGHDR and CDR2 SFDVKD. The CDR3 has 13 residues. V lost 4 bases, J lost 11 bases, and 14 bases lay in between. The DNA for the CDR3 is TGTGCCACCAGTGACCCTACTAGCAAGAAGCAGTTCTTC. Translating it yields CATSDPTSKKQFF.

The V call is TRBV28, the J call TRBJ2-3, with 10 bases lining up with TRBD2. CDR3 length: 16 amino acids. The V segment lost 6 bases and the J segment 9 bases; nucleotides outside the gene matches: 15. Germline-derived CDR1 and CDR2 are MDHEN and SYDVKM. The CDR3 nucleotides read TGTGCCAGCAGCTCTGTGGCTAGCGGGGGAAGGAGGACGCAGTATTTT. Protein product: CASSSVASGGRRTQYF.

The rearrangement uses TRBV5-5 and TRBJ2-5, with D perhaps matching TRBD1 (5 bases). The CDR3 length is 14 residues. Germline values: CDR1 SGHKS, CDR2 YYEKEE (reference sequence). Trimming left V 4 bases short and J 5 bases short, with 15 bases between. The CDR3 spells CASSLQTPGETQYF. CDR3 coding DNA: TGTGCCAGCAGCCTACAAACGCCAGGGGAGACCCAGTACTTC.

This clone was counted only a few times. V gene TRBV5-6 combines with J gene TRBJ1-5; maybe TRBD1 (6 bases). The CDR3 covers 14 residues. Trimming removed 4 bases from V and 4 bases from J, with 12 bases in between. Germline V CDR1 and CDR2: SGHDT, YYEEEE. The CDR3 bases are TGTGCCAGCAGCCTAGGGGGGGAAAATCAGCCCCAGCATTTT. Its translation is CASSLGGENQPQHF.

This chain joins TRBV24-1 and TRBJ1-2, with D maybe TRBD1 (5 bases). Germline CDR1 reads KGHDR; CDR2 reads SFDVKD. The CDR3 covers 13 residues. V dropped 4 bases and J dropped 7 bases, with 12 bases sitting between them. CDR3 in DNA: TGTGCCACCAGTGAGGCAGGGAAGAGTGGCTACACCTTC. Translating it yields CATSEAGKSGYTF.

This rearrangement joins TRBV4-1 to TRBJ2-1; 9 bases agree with TRBD1. The germline gives CDR1 MGHRA, CDR2 YSYEKL. The trim removed 4 bases at V and 8 bases at J, leaving 6 bases unmatched. This CDR3 comprises 14 residues. The CDR3 coding sequence is TGCGCCAGCAGCCTAGGACAGGGGCGGCATGAGCAGTTCTTC. This sequence encodes CASSLGQGRHEQFF.